Reported below is one T cell receptor (beta chain). This sample was taken from a study of Graves' ophthalmopathy and Graves' hyperthyroidism. For repertoire sequencing, the TCR beta CDR3 regions were amplified from RNA transcripts. A first-round RT-PCR used HTBI primers, followed by a second-round multiplex PCR. TCRdb reprocessed the multiplex PCR reads with MiXCR, giving one entry per CDR3 protein. The sample has 360,000 or so distinct CDR3 sequences; roughly 18% are singletons. A volume of 10 ml of fresh peripheral blood supplied the PBMCs. The sequence came from a woman in her late teens or twenties with Graves' ophthalmopathy. The specimen was peripheral blood.

CDR3 in amino acids: CASSLQGASYGYTF. The CDR3 DNA is TGTGCCAGCAGCCTGCAGGGGGCAAGCTATGGCTACACCTTC. The chain recombines TRBV11-2 with TRBJ1-2, with 8 bases that match TRBD1. The CDR3 spans 14 residues. V lost 5 bases to trimming and J lost 4 bases; unmatched junction nucleotides: 6. In germline, CDR1 is SGHAT, CDR2 FQNNGV.